This paragraph covers one T cell receptor beta chain sequence. The data were obtained in a study of T cell responses to AZD1222 COVID-19 vaccine. Trimming removed 0 bases from V and 6 bases from J, with 11 bases in between. The CDR3 consists of 13 residues. Germline-derived CDR1 and CDR2 are GTSNPN and SVGIG (reference sequence). Libraries were prepared by immunoSEQ multiplex PCR; TCRdb keeps only in-frame clonotypes and omits some of them. The sample holds about 150,000 clones, approximately 90% seen once. The source material was peripheral blood, sampled 28 days after the second AZD1222 dose. This TCR came from an adult who received the AZD1222 COVID-19 vaccine. The rearrangement uses TRBV30 and TRBJ1-2, with D hard to call. The CDR3 DNA reads as TGTGCCTGGAGTGTCGGAGGGATGGATGGCTACACCTTC. This codes for CAWSVGGMDGYTF.